Sequencing of this T cell receptor (beta chain) was carried out in a study of cytomegalovirus exposure and HLA in healthy donors. Study-wide context: There were approximately 85 million unique TCRs (from HLA-typed donors) in an early data release.

Primers included in the PCR were 60 Vbeta and 13 Jbeta primers. TCRdb keeps only in-frame clones here, not all; method: immunoSEQ multiplex PCR. The table has about 160,000 clones, about 65% seen once. Study-wide findings and caveats: Later analysis found that TCR beta chains associated with HLA were more clonally expanded than other, equally common chains. The classifier was said to identify cytomegalovirus status with high specificity and sensitivity. There were fewer than 200 TCR beta chains listed as cytomegalovirus-associated.

About this clone: Its antigen is not identified.

This clonotype originated in a woman aged 25 to 39 in good health and CMV-seronegative. The sample consisted of PBMCs.

The CDR3 DNA reads TGTGCCAGCACCCACCGGGACATAGGAGAGCAGTACTTC. It codes for CASTHRDIGEQYF. The gene calls are TRBV6-5 and TRBJ2-7; D possibly corresponds to TRBD1 (6 bases). The CDR3 covers 13 residues. CDR1 MNHEY and CDR2 SVGAGI come from the germline V gene. Trimming removed 7 bases from V and 7 bases from J, with 17 bases in between.